The 7 T cell receptor beta chains presented below share a single source sample, sequenced in a study of blood T cell repertoires in COVID-19. Profiled with immunoSEQ multiplex PCR; TCRdb holds only in-frame clones, not every one. In the table there are about 320,000 clones, about 85% of which are singletons. Sequenced sample: PBMCs or T cells enriched from blood (not recorded which). The receptor set was obtained from a woman in her 30s who had recovered from COVID-19.

The chain uses TRBV7-8 and TRBJ1-2; 9 bases agree with TRBD1. Unmatched junction bases numbered 11, after V lost 5 bases and J lost 4 bases. The CDR3 length is 16 residues. Germline CDR1 reads SGHVS; CDR2 reads FQNEAQ. This chain's CDR3 is CASSTSGTGFGYGYTF. For the CDR3, the DNA is TGTGCCAGCAGCACGTCCGGGACAGGGTTTGGCTATGGCTACACCTTC.

The genes are TRBV7-8 and TRBJ2-4; D might be TRBD2 (5 bases). V was cut by 1 base and J by 0 bases, with 13 bases left in between. CDR1 is SGHVS, CDR2 FQNEAQ, per germline. This CDR3 comprises 17 residues. CDR3 in amino acids: CASSLDSDLIAKNIQYF. CDR3 in DNA: TGTGCCAGCAGCTTAGATTCGGACTTAATAGCCAAAAACATTCAGTACTTC.

This rearrangement joins TRBV11-2 to TRBJ1-3, with a weak D call TRBD1 (6 bases). Germline assignment: CDR1 SGHAT and CDR2 FQNNGV. V was shortened by 1 base and J by 0 bases, with 10 bases between the two germline ends. The CDR3 sequence is 16 residues long. The CDR3 reads CASSLGAGASGNTIYF. In DNA form, the CDR3 reads TGTGCCAGCAGCTTAGGCGCAGGGGCCTCTGGAAACACCATATATTTT.

V is TRBV7-9 and J is TRBJ2-1; D perhaps matches TRBD2 (6 bases). V shed 5 bases and J shed 8 bases, with 16 bases lying between them. This CDR3 spans 14 amino acids. Germline V lookup: CDR1 SEHNR, CDR2 FQNEAQ (reference sequence). In DNA form, the CDR3 reads TGTGCCAGCAGCCCCGAGCGGCGGGGCGATGAGCAGTTCTTC. As protein: CASSPERRGDEQFF. The full variable domain, in which reference TRBV7-9 and TRBJ2-1 provide the parts outside the CDR3, is DTGVSQNPRHKITKRGQNVTFRCDPISEHNRLYWYRQTLGQGPEFLTYFQNEAQLEKSRLLSDRFSAERPKGSFSTLEIQRTEQGDSAMYLCASSPERRGDEQFFGPGTRLTVL.

The rearrangement joins TRBV7-9 to TRBJ2-2; D perhaps matches TRBD1 (5 bases). Deletions cut 5 bases from V and 5 bases from J, with 9 bases between. Germline CDR1 reads SEHNR; CDR2 reads FQNEAQ (reference sequence). The CDR3 contains 13 residues. The CDR3 DNA reads as TGTGCCAGCAGCGATCAGGGTACCGGGGAGCTGTTTTTT. Translated, it gives CASSDQGTGELFF. Full variable domain (rest looked up from reference TRBV7-9 and TRBJ2-2): DTGVSQNPRHKITKRGQNVTFRCDPISEHNRLYWYRQTLGQGPEFLTYFQNEAQLEKSRLLSDRFSAERPKGSFSTLEIQRTEQGDSAMYLCASSDQGTGELFFGEGSRLTVL.

This chain uses TRBV4-1 with TRBJ2-1, with 10 positions matching TRBD2. Trimming took 2 bases from V and 7 from J; bases not matched to a gene: 5. The CDR3 consists of 15 residues. CDR1 is MGHRA and CDR2 is YSYEKL in the germline V gene. CDR3 residues: CASSQQAGGPNEQFF. The CDR3 bases are TGCGCCAGCAGCCAACAAGCGGGGGGGCCGAATGAGCAGTTCTTC.

The chain links TRBV6-5 to TRBJ2-7; 7 nucleotides line up with TRBD1. The germline CDR1 and CDR2 sequences are MNHEY and SVGAGI. The CDR3 covers 14 residues. With 6 bases clipped from V and 4 bases from J, the junction kept 9 bases outside the gene matches. The CDR3 reads CASRRGGASYEQYF. The DNA for the CDR3 is TGTGCCAGCAGGAGAGGGGGCGCATCGTACGAGCAGTACTTC.